Presented here are 18 T cell receptor beta chains from one specimen sequenced in a study of regulatory T cells in long-lasting Graves disease. Both iRepertoire HTBI primers and Arm-PCR of CDR3 regions were used to build the TCR beta libraries. A single record per CDR3 protein comes from TCRdb applying MiXCR to the multiplex PCR reads. Altogether about 470,000 distinct CDR3 sequences are present, under 25% being singletons, with the ten largest covering about 7%. As to time point: persistent/refractory GD, antithyroid drugs over 5 years with positive TRAb. The authors made the TCR library using RNA they extracted from PBMCs. The sample was peripheral blood mononuclear cells (PBMCs), taken when the disease was refractory, from a patient treated with antithyroid drugs. The receptors here all came from a female donor with Graves disease.

V usage is TRBV7-9 and J usage is TRBJ2-2; a weak D match, TRBD1 (5 bases). The V gene lost 6 bases and the J gene lost 6 bases, with 14 bases spanning the gap. Germline V gene sequence: CDR1 SEHNR, CDR2 FQNEAQ (reference sequence). The CDR3 extends over 14 amino acids. CDR3 protein: CASSVMWGSGELFF. The CDR3, as DNA: TGTGCCAGCAGTGTGATGTGGGGCTCCGGGGAGCTGTTTTTT.

The chain couples TRBV2 to TRBJ2-4, with 8 bases aligning to TRBD1. Germline loops: CDR1 SNHLY, CDR2 FYNNEI. There are 14 residues in the CDR3. Trimming removed 5 bases from V and 9 bases from J; junction bases left unmatched: 9. The CDR3 coding sequence is TGTGCCAGCAGTTTTGACAGGGGTTATGGCATTCAGTACTTC. This codes for CASSFDRGYGIQYF.

This clonotype appeared a few times. This chain joins TRBV3-1 and TRBJ1-2; D possibly corresponds to TRBD1 (5 bases). The CDR3 is 16 residues long. Germline CDR1 is LGHDT and CDR2 is YNNKEL (reference sequence). The V and J ends lost 0 bases and 5 bases respectively, with 16 bases between them. CDR3 protein: CASSQDPGRLVYGYTF. The CDR3, as DNA: TGTGCCAGCAGCCAAGACCCGGGACGGTTGGTGTATGGCTACACCTTC.

This clonotype was seen ten or more times. One junction end disagrees with the germline gene, perhaps due to a read error. V usage is TRBV5-1 and J usage is TRBJ1-5, with 8 bases lining up with TRBD1. This CDR3 has 15 amino acids. Germline CDR1 reads SGHRS; CDR2 reads YFSETQ. The CDR3 sequence is CASSLGQGGNQPQHF. The CDR3 DNA reads TGTGCCAGCAGTTTAGGACAGGGTGGCAATCAGCCCCAGCATTTT. Full variable domain (missing parts from reference TRBV5-1 and TRBJ1-5): KAGVTQTPRYLIKTRGQQVTLSCSPISGHRSVSWYQQTPGQGLQFLFEYFSETQRNKGNFPGRFSGRQFSNSRSEMNVSTLELGDSALYLCASSLGQGGNQPQHFGDGTRLSIL.

The table lists this clonotype with many counts. The chain recombines TRBV28 with TRBJ1-5; D is undetermined. The CDR3 sequence is 12 residues long. The V end was cut by 4 bases, the J end by 4 bases, with 5 bases between. Germline values: CDR1 MDHEN, CDR2 SYDVKM. CDR3 amino acids: CASSSYNQPQHF. CDR3 sequence (DNA): TGTGCCAGCAGTTCCTATAATCAGCCCCAGCATTTT. The full variable domain, completed using reference TRBV28 and TRBJ1-5, is DVKVTQSSRYLVKRTGEKVFLECVQDMDHENMFWYRQDPGLGLRLIYFSYDVKMKEKGDIPEGYSVSREKKERFSLILESASTNQTSMYLCASSSYNQPQHFGDGTRLSIL.

This clonotype appeared many times. CDR3 amino acids: CASSFREDSTGELFF. The CDR3 DNA follows: TGTGCCAGCAGCTTCCGGGAGGACTCCACCGGGGAGCTGTTTTTT. This rearrangement joins TRBV27 to TRBJ2-2; 7 bases are a match to TRBD2. The CDR3 has 15 residues. Germline CDR1 is MNHEY and CDR2 is SMNVEV (reference sequence). Trimming removed 6 bases from V and 4 bases from J; junction bases left unmatched: 8.

This clonotype was seen a few times. This sequence joins TRBV5-1 and TRBJ1-2; D remains ambiguous. The CDR3 has 14 amino acids. Germline V CDR1 and CDR2: SGHRS, YFSETQ. The V end lost 0 bases, the J end lost 2 bases, and 8 bases lay between the germline ends. The CDR3 sequence: CASSLEFGNYGYTF. The CDR3, as DNA: TGCGCCAGCAGCTTGGAGTTTGGGAACTATGGCTACACCTTC. Drawing the rest from reference TRBV5-1 and TRBJ1-2, the complete variable domain is KAGVTQTPRYLIKTRGQQVTLSCSPISGHRSVSWYQQTPGQGLQFLFEYFSETQRNKGNFPGRFSGRQFSNSRSEMNVSTLELGDSALYLCASSLEFGNYGYTFGSGTRLTVV.

The chain has TRBV7-9 and TRBJ1-3; TRBD1 agrees at 7 bases. With V trimmed by 5 bases and J by 0 bases, 10 bases remained unmatched. The CDR3 is 17 residues long. Germline-derived CDR1 and CDR2 are SEHNR and FQNEAQ (reference sequence). The CDR3 protein is CASSPPAGQPSGNTIYF. The DNA for the CDR3 is TGTGCCAGCAGCCCCCCCGCGGGACAGCCCTCTGGAAACACCATATATTTT.

This chain joins TRBV7-2 and TRBJ2-7, with 7 bases identical to TRBD1. Trimming cost V 5 bases and J 3 bases; bases outside gene matches: 10. CDR3 length: 15 residues. Germline values: CDR1 SGHTA, CDR2 FQGNSA. Written as DNA, the CDR3 is TGTGCCAGCAGCCGTCAGCCGGGACAGAGCTACGAGCAGTACTTC. Translating gives CASSRQPGQSYEQYF.

This clonotype was picked up many times. The chain employs TRBV28 and TRBJ2-1, with unresolved D. This CDR3 region has 15 residues. V lost 3 bases and J lost 1, with 10 bases in between. Germline lookup yields CDR1 MDHEN and CDR2 SYDVKM. The CDR3 sequence is CASSFRFTSYNEQFF. CDR3 sequence (DNA): TGTGCCAGCAGTTTTCGGTTCACTTCCTACAATGAGCAGTTCTTC.

This clonotype was counted ten times or more. The chain has TRBV28 and TRBJ1-2; tentatively, D is TRBD1 (6 bases). V lost 10 bases to trimming and J lost 7 bases, with 19 bases between them. The CDR3 has 13 amino acids. Per germline, CDR1 MDHEN and CDR2 SYDVKM. This CDR3 is CAIPGQSNGGYTF. CDR3 nucleotides: TGTGCCATCCCCGGACAGTCTAATGGTGGCTACACCTTC.

This clonotype was counted many times. CDR3 sequence: CASSMGQGSYEQYF. The CDR3, as DNA: TGTGCCAGCAGCATGGGACAGGGCTCCTACGAGCAGTACTTC. This sequence joins TRBV6-1 and TRBJ2-7, with 9 nucleotides matching TRBD1. Germline trimming cut 6 bases from V and 0 bases from J; bases unmatched to any gene: 3. The CDR3 extends over 14 amino acids. Germline assignment: CDR1 MNHNS and CDR2 SASEGT.

This clonotype was detected only a few times. This chain links TRBV5-6 with TRBJ2-7, with no clear D. Germline lookup yields CDR1 SGHDT and CDR2 YYEEEE. The CDR3 sequence is 14 residues long. Trimming shortened V by 1 base and J by 0 bases, and 8 bases separated the two germline ends. The CDR3 region has the DNA TGTGCCAGCAGCTTGTATTTGACCTCCTACGAGCAGTACTTC. Translation gives CASSLYLTSYEQYF.

The rearrangement links TRBV4-1 to TRBJ2-7, with unresolved D. CDR1 is MGHRA and CDR2 is YSYEKL in the germline V gene. The CDR3 extends over 15 amino acids. Trimming took 4 bases from V and 0 from J, leaving 13 bases between them. Here the CDR3 reads CASSPFQGSSYEQYF. CDR3 in DNA: TGCGCCAGCAGCCCTTTTCAAGGAAGCTCCTACGAGCAGTACTTC.

J is TRBJ2-1 and V is TRBV11-2; 7 bases are a match to TRBD1. CDR1 is SGHAT, CDR2 FQNNGV, per germline. The CDR3 is 16 residues long. Trimming removed 6 bases from V and 4 bases from J; junction bases left unmatched: 12. This CDR3 is CASSSNRGPLYNEQFF. CDR3 coding DNA: TGTGCCAGCAGTTCTAACAGGGGTCCCTTATACAATGAGCAGTTCTTC.

This clonotype was counted many times. The chain recombines TRBV28 with TRBJ2-7; the match to TRBD1 covers 8 bases. The V gene's germline CDR1 is MDHEN and CDR2 SYDVKM. The CDR3 runs 13 residues. With V trimmed by 7 bases and J by 3 bases, 5 bases remained unmatched. In nucleotides, the CDR3 is TGTGCCAGCACCTCCGGGACAGGCTACGAGCAGTACTTC. Translation gives CASTSGTGYEQYF.

The chain joins TRBV7-9 to TRBJ2-7, with 12 bases identical to TRBD2. Trimming at V came to 3 bases and at J to 7 bases, leaving 4 bases not matched to a gene. Germline lookup yields CDR1 SEHNR and CDR2 FQNEAQ (reference sequence). The CDR3 totals 14 residues. The CDR3 protein is CASSLGGLAGEQYF. The CDR3 DNA reads as TGTGCCAGCAGCTTGGGGGGACTAGCGGGTGAGCAGTACTTC.

This clonotype was counted only a few times. The chain couples TRBV28 to TRBJ1-4; D remains unclear. Trimming shortened V by 5 bases and J by 0 bases, and 10 bases separated the two germline ends. Per germline, CDR1 MDHEN and CDR2 SYDVKM. This CDR3 is 15 amino acids long. In nucleotides, the CDR3 is TGTGCCAGCAGTCTCGCGTTAGCAACTAATGAAAAACTGTTTTTT. Protein: CASSLALATNEKLFF.